This passage covers 17 T cell receptor beta chains from one sample sequenced in a study of T cells after posttransplantation cyclophosphamide. Generated by immunoSEQ multiplex PCR, the TCRdb table keeps only in-frame clones and is missing some. The data show tens of thousands of clones, with none appearing a single time. Sequenced material: PBMCs. These receptors all come from a man aged 50-59 years in good health, CMV-negative, and a related stem cell transplant donor.

This clone occurred many times. The V call is TRBV7-2, the J call TRBJ2-4; weak D call: TRBD1 (5 bases). The CDR3 consists of 14 residues. The germline V gene has CDR1 SGHTA and CDR2 FQGNSA. V shed 1 base and J shed 6 bases, with 10 bases lying between them. The CDR3: CASSLVGQGNIQYF. In DNA form, the CDR3 reads TGTGCCAGCAGCTTAGTAGGGCAGGGAAACATTCAGTACTTC.

This clone was counted at least ten times. V gene TRBV5-1 combines with J gene TRBJ2-3; TRBD2 is a possible D gene (5 bases). The CDR3 sequence is 14 residues long. Germline V gives CDR1 SGHRS, CDR2 YFSETQ. V lost 2 bases and J lost 2, with 9 bases in between. The CDR3 DNA sequence: TGCGCCAGCAGCTTTTGGGGAGTCACAGATACGCAGTATTTT. Translation gives CASSFWGVTDTQYF.

This clone was seen ten or more times. The chain uses TRBV11-2 and TRBJ2-7; the match to TRBD2 covers 8 bases. The CDR3 has 15 residues. CDR1 is SGHAT and CDR2 is FQNNGV in the germline V gene. Trimming removed 5 bases from V and 0 bases from J; junction bases left unmatched: 6. CDR3 sequence (DNA): TGTGCCAGCAGCCGAGCGGGAGAGCGCTCCTACGAGCAGTACTTC. It codes for CASSRAGERSYEQYF.

The CDR3 region has the DNA TGTGCCAGCAGCTTAGAAGGTAGCGGGAGTATGAGCTACGAGCAGTACTTC. This translates into CASSLEGSGSMSYEQYF. This rearrangement joins TRBV7-2 to TRBJ2-7; 9 bases fit TRBD2. Germline CDR1 SGHTA, CDR2 FQGNSA. V lost 1 base and J lost 3; bases outside the gene matches: 10. This CDR3 is 17 amino acids long.

The chain carries TRBV6-1 and TRBJ2-1, with a weak D call TRBD2 (6 bases). Germline CDR1 is MNHNS and CDR2 is SASEGT. This CDR3 is built from 15 residues. V was clipped by 3 bases and J by 4 bases, with 13 bases between them. The CDR3 bases are TGTGCCAGCAGTGATAGGCGGGATGTATACAATGAGCAGTTCTTC. Protein: CASSDRRDVYNEQFF.

Many counts were recorded for this clone. The genes are TRBV2 and TRBJ2-1; D is ambiguous. V lost 6 bases to trimming and J lost 15 bases, with 15 bases between them. The CDR3 loop spans 11 amino acids. CDR1 is SNHLY, CDR2 FYNNEI, per germline. The CDR3 is CASRRLSAGFF. CDR3 bases: TGTGCCAGCAGGAGGCTATCGGCCGGGTTCTTC.

This clone appeared many times. This rearrangement joins TRBV2 to TRBJ2-3; 8 bases match TRBD1. Germline V gene sequence: CDR1 SNHLY, CDR2 FYNNEI. This CDR3 is built from 15 residues. V trimming: 7 bases; J trimming: 4 bases; junction bases outside the gene matches: 10. CDR3 sequence reads: CASTQQTGVADTQYF. CDR3 coding DNA: TGTGCCAGCACACAACAGACAGGGGTGGCAGATACGCAGTATTTT.

This clone was detected many times. The chain is built from TRBV15 and TRBJ1-1, with a tentative D call TRBD1 (6 bases). V was pared by 0 bases and J by 1 base, with 9 bases between. Germline V gene lookup returns CDR1 LNHNV and CDR2 YYDKDF (reference sequence). The CDR3 totals 15 residues. CDR3 nucleotides: TGTGCCACCAGCAGAGACGGGGGGCAGAACACTGAAGCTTTCTTT. This sequence encodes CATSRDGGQNTEAFF.

This clone was recorded at least ten times. This chain connects TRBV7-9 to TRBJ1-5, with 7 positions matching TRBD1. V trimming: 3 bases; J trimming: 3 bases; junction bases outside the gene matches: 5. Germline-derived CDR1 and CDR2 are SEHNR and FQNEAQ (reference sequence). This CDR3 has 15 residues. In DNA, the CDR3 is TGTGCCAGCAGCTTCGGGACAGTGGACAATCAGCCCCAGCATTTT. Residues: CASSFGTVDNQPQHF.

In this sample, this clone turned up many times. The chain links TRBV18 to TRBJ1-2, with 10 bases fitting TRBD1. The germline V gene has CDR1 KGHSH and CDR2 LQKENI. The CDR3 runs to 15 residues. The V and J ends lost 2 bases and 2 bases, in that order; junction bases with no gene match: 2. CDR3 nucleotides: TGTGCCAGCTCACCAGGGACAGGGGTAAACTATGGCTACACCTTC. Amino acids: CASSPGTGVNYGYTF.

This chain links TRBV11-2 with TRBJ2-7; D gene unclear. The CDR3 has 16 residues. Germline CDR1 and CDR2: SGHAT and FQNNGV. The V end was cut by 3 bases, the J end by 5 bases, with 20 bases between. The DNA of the CDR3 is TGTGCCAGCAGCTTGACCACGGCACCCTTTCGGGACGAGCAGTACTTC. It encodes CASSLTTAPFRDEQYF.

V is TRBV18 and J is TRBJ1-5; tentative D call: TRBD1 (6 bases). The CDR3 is made up of 15 amino acids. V gave up 3 bases and J gave up 8 bases, with 17 bases separating them. The germline V gene has CDR1 KGHSH and CDR2 LQKENI. For the CDR3, the DNA is TGTGCCAGCTCACCGCCCAACAGGGTGGGTGAGCCCCAGCATTTT. Protein sequence: CASSPPNRVGEPQHF.

The table lists this clone with a few counts. The chain joins TRBV27 to TRBJ2-2, with 7 bases matching TRBD2. After removal of 6 bases from V and 5 bases from J, the junction contained 9 bases not matched to a gene. This CDR3 comprises 15 residues. Germline V CDR1 and CDR2: MNHEY, SMNVEV (reference sequence). Here the CDR3 DNA reads TGTGCCAGCAGATACCCGGGGGGAGGGACCGGGGAGCTGTTTTTT. This translates into CASRYPGGGTGELFF.

The sample holds many counts of this clone. The rearrangement uses TRBV5-1 and TRBJ1-2; TRBD1 is a possible D gene (6 bases). This CDR3 has 14 residues. The V end was cut by 1 base, the J end by 2 bases, with 9 bases between. Germline V lookup: CDR1 SGHRS, CDR2 YFSETQ. The CDR3 nucleotides are TGCGCCAGCAGCTTGAACGGACAGAACTATGGCTACACCTTC. Its translation: CASSLNGQNYGYTF.

This clone was observed at least ten times. The J gene is TRBJ2-2, the V gene TRBV10-2, with TRBD1 matching 8 bases. The CDR3 covers 16 residues. V was pared by 6 bases and J by 0 bases, with 6 bases of the junction left unmatched. Germline V CDR1 and CDR2: WSHSY, SAAADI. The CDR3, as DNA: TGCGCCAGCAGCGCGGACAGGGAAACGAACACCGGGGAGCTGTTTTTT. Protein sequence: CASSADRETNTGELFF.

This clone has more than one count but fewer than ten. The V gene is TRBV4-3, the J gene TRBJ2-5, with D tentatively TRBD1 (5 bases). Trimming removed 4 bases at V and 2 bases at J, with 11 bases between. The CDR3 length is 14 residues. The V gene's germline CDR1 is LGHNA and CDR2 YSLEER. This CDR3 reads CASSRQFQQETQYF. The CDR3 nucleotides read TGCGCCAGCAGCCGACAGTTCCAACAAGAGACCCAGTACTTC.

This clone appeared many times. CDR3 in amino acids: CASSAQGNFNQPQHF. The CDR3, as DNA: TGTGCCAGCAGTGCGCAGGGTAATTTCAATCAGCCCCAGCATTTT. The V call is TRBV6-1, the J call TRBJ1-5; D perhaps matches TRBD1 (5 bases). This CDR3 has 15 amino acids. Germline loops: CDR1 MNHNS, CDR2 SASEGT. V lost 4 bases, J lost 3 bases, and 13 bases lay in between.